This T cell receptor beta chain was sequenced in a study of OX40 agonist ivuxolimab in advanced cancers. Libraries were prepared by immunoSEQ multiplex PCR; TCRdb keeps only in-frame clonotypes and omits some of them. Of 90,000 or so clones in the sample, 92% are singletons; the top ten hold less than 3.5%. Germline V gives CDR1 LGHNT, CDR2 FRNRAP. This CDR3 spans 13 amino acids. A note on this clone: A read error may account for a junction end that differs from germline.

The V and J genes are TRBV12-5 and TRBJ1-2; 7 bases line up with TRBD1. This receptor was obtained from an adult with an advanced solid tumor such as melanoma, head and neck, liver or kidney cancer. The source was CD4+ or CD8+ T cells sorted from blood, collected in a trial of the OX40 agonist ivuxolimab. The CDR3 loop reads CASGLGSGTEPLF. The CDR3 DNA follows: TGTGCTAGTGGTTTGGGATCCGGGACAGAGCCCCTCTTC.